This T cell receptor beta chain was documented in a study of blood T cell repertoires in COVID-19. Study background: The study drew acute and convalescent COVID-19 samples from the United States, Italy and Spain. From T cells, B-cell-depleted T cells, or PBMCs came the material, which was cDNA or gDNA.

In the source study's methods: Estimated nucleated cell counts came from reference gene primer amplification. The repertoire was sequenced with immunoSEQ multiplex PCR; TCRdb's copy has only in-frame clones and lacks some. The DNA gave D and trimming, while V, J and clone size come from that table. Of 360,000 or so clones in the sample, 85% to 90% are singletons; the top ten hold 6% to 7.5%. This CDR3 region has 15 residues. Trimming removed 5 bases from V and 8 bases from J, with 21 bases in between. The receptor was derived from a man aged 18-30 years with active or convalescent COVID-19. Sequencing was carried out using peripheral blood. V is TRBV23-1 and J is TRBJ1-2; D may be TRBD1 (5 bases). TRBV23-1 falls under the ORF class, with uncertain function. DNA for the CDR3: TGCGCCAGCAGTTATTGTCCCGCGGGGGTTCCAGGCTACACCTTC. This encodes CASSYCPAGVPGYTF.